This T cell receptor (beta chain) was identified in a study of OX40 agonist ivuxolimab in advanced cancers. Study-level information: Among those treated, three patients had partial responses, one with hepatocellular carcinoma and two with cutaneous melanoma. Regarding the study as a whole: Relative to CD4+ cells, CD8+ T cells on average had more expanded clones. At 0.1 to 3.0 mg/kg, CD4+ and CD8+ blood T cells expanded clonally by week 6.

In germline, CDR1 is LNHDA, CDR2 SQIVND (reference sequence). The CDR3 has 12 residues. V lost 3 bases, J lost 2 bases, and 4 bases lay in between. This clone was seen only a few times. Its antigen is unknown. Produced via immunoSEQ multiplex PCR; TCRdb's table is partial and in-frame only. The sample includes roughly 38,000 clones, roughly 78% of them seen just once. V usage is TRBV19 and J usage is TRBJ1-1; no reliable D call. This clonotype was obtained from an adult with an advanced solid tumor such as melanoma, head and neck, liver or kidney cancer. This material consisted of CD4+ or CD8+ T cells sorted from blood, taken in a trial of the OX40 agonist ivuxolimab. In DNA form, the CDR3 reads TGTGCCAGTAGTATGGAAAACACTGAAGCTTTCTTT. Translating gives CASSMENTEAFF.